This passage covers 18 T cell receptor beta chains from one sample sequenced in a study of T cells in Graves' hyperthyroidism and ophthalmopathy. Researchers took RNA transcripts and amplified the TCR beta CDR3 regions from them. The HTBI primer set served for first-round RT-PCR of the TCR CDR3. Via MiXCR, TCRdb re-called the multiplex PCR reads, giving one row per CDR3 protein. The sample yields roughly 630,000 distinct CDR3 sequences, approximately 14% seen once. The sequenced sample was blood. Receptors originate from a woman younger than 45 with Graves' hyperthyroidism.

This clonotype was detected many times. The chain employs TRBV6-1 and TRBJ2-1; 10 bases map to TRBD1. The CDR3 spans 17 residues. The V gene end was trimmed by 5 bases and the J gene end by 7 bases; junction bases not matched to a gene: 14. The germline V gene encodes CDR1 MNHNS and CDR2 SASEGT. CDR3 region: CASSLGTRGTGDNEQFF. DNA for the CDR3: TGTGCCAGCAGTTTGGGGACGAGGGGGACAGGGGATAATGAGCAGTTCTTC.

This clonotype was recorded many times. The DNA of the CDR3 is TGTGCCAGCACCTCAGGGGTGGTGAACACCGGGGAGCTGTTTTTT. This gives the protein CASTSGVVNTGELFF. The chain has TRBV2 and TRBJ2-2; D possibly corresponds to TRBD1 (6 bases). V lost 7 bases and J 1 base, leaving 13 bases between the germline ends. CDR3 length: 15 amino acids. Looked up from germline, CDR1 is SNHLY and CDR2 is FYNNEI.

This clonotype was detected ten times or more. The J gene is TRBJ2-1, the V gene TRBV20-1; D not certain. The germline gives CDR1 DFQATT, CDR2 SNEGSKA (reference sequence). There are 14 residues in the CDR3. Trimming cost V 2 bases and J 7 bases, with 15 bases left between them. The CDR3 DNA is TGCAGTGCTAGATTTCCAAAGGAGACAAATGAGCAGTTCTTC. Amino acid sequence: CSARFPKETNEQFF.

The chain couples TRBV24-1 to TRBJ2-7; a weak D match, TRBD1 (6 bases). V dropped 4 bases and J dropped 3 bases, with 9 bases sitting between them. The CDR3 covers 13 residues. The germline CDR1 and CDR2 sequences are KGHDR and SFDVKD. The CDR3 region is CATSDRGYYEQYF. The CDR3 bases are TGTGCCACCAGTGACAGGGGATACTACGAGCAGTACTTC.

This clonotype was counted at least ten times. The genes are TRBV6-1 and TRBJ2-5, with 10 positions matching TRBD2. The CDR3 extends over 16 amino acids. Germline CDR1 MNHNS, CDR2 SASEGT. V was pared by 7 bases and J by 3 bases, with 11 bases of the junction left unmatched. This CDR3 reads CASKVAGGQDKETQYF. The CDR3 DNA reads TGTGCCAGCAAAGTAGCGGGAGGCCAAGATAAAGAGACCCAGTACTTC.

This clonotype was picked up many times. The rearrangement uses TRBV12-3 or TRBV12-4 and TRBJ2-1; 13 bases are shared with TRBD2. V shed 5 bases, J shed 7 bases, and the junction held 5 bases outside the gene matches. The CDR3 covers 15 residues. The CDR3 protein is CASSPRLAGGNEQFF. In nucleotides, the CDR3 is TGTGCCAGCAGTCCACGACTAGCGGGAGGAAATGAGCAGTTCTTC.

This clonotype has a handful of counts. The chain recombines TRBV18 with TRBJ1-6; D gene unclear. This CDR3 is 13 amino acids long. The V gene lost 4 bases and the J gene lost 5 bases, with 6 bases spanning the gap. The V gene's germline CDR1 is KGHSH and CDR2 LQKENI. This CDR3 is CASSQADNSPLHF. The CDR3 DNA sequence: TGTGCCAGCTCACAGGCAGATAATTCACCCCTCCACTTT.

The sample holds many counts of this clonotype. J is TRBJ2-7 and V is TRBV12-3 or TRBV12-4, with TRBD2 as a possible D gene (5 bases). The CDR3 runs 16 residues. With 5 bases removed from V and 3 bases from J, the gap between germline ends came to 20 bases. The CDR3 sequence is CASSDTRGYGHYEQYF. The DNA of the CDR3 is TGTGCCAGCAGTGATACTAGAGGCTACGGGCACTACGAGCAGTACTTC.

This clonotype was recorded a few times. The CDR3 protein is CATSGLGQGAYNEQFF. The CDR3 coding sequence is TGTGCCACCAGCGGCCTGGGACAGGGGGCCTACAATGAGCAGTTCTTC. The chain couples TRBV15 to TRBJ2-1; 11 bases align to TRBD1. This CDR3 contains 16 residues. Trimming at V came to 5 bases and at J to 2 bases, leaving 5 bases not matched to a gene. Germline V lookup: CDR1 LNHNV, CDR2 YYDKDF (reference sequence).

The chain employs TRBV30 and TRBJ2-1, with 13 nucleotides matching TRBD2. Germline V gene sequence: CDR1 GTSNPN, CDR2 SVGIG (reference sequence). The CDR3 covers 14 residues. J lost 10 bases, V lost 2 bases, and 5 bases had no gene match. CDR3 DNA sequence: TGTGCCTGGAGTCACGGGACTAGCGGGATAGAGCAGTTCTTC. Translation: CAWSHGTSGIEQFF.

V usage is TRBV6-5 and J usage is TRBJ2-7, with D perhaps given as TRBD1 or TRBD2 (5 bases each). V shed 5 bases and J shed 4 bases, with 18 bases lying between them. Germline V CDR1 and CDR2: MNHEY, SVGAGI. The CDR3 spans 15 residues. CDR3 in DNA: TGTGCCAGCAGTAACCCGGGACGGCTCGCGTACGAGCAGTACTTC. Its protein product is CASSNPGRLAYEQYF.

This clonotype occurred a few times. The CDR3 loop reads CATRAGATDTQYF. The CDR3 DNA reads TGTGCCACCAGAGCGGGAGCCACAGATACGCAGTATTTT. The chain joins TRBV24-1 to TRBJ2-3, with 8 bases identical to TRBD2. Germline lookup yields CDR1 KGHDR and CDR2 SFDVKD. V was pared by 7 bases and J by 2 bases, with 1 base of the junction left unmatched. This CDR3 comprises 13 residues.

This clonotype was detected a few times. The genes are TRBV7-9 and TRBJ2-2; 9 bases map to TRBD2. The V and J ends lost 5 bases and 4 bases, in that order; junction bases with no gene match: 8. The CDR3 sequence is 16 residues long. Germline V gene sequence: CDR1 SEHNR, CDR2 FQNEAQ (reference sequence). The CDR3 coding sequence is TGTGCCAGCAGCACAAGGGGACTAGCTGGCACCGGGGAGCTGTTTTTT. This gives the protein CASSTRGLAGTGELFF.

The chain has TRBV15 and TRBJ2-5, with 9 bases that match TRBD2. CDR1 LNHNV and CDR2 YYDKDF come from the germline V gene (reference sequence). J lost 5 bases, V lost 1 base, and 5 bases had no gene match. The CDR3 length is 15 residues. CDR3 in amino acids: CATSRVRGREETQYF. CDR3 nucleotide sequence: TGTGCCACCAGCAGAGTTCGCGGGAGGGAGGAGACCCAGTACTTC.

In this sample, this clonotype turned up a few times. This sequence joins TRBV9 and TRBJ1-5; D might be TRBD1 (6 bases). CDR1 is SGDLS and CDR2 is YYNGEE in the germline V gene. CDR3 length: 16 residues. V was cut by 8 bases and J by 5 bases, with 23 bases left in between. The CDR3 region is CARAWRATGRYQPQHF. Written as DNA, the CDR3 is TGTGCCAGAGCGTGGAGGGCCACAGGGAGGTATCAGCCCCAGCATTTT.

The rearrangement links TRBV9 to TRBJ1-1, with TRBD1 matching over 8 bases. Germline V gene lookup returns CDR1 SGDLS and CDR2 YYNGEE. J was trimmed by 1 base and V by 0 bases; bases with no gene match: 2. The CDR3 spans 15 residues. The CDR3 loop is CASSVGTGPNTEAFF. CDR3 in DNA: TGTGCCAGCAGCGTAGGGACAGGGCCGAACACTGAAGCTTTCTTT.

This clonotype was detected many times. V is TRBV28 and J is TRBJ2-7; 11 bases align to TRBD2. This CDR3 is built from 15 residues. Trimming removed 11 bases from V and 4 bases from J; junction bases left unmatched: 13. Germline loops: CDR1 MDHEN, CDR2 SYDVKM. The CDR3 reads CAAGTSGEVRYEQYF. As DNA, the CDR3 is TGTGCCGCCGGGACTAGCGGTGAAGTTAGGTACGAGCAGTACTTC.

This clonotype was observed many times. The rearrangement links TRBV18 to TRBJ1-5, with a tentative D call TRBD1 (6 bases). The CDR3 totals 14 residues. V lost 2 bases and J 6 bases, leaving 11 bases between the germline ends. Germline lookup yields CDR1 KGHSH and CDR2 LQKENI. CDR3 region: CASSPTGLGQPQHF. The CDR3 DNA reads TGTGCCAGCTCACCAACAGGGTTGGGTCAGCCCCAGCATTTT.